Sequencing of this TCR beta chain was carried out in a study of T cells in Graves' hyperthyroidism and ophthalmopathy. Study-wide points: Within blood appeared most thyroid clonotypes that had expanded above 0.001.

It was RNA transcripts that yielded the amplified TCR beta CDR3 regions. TCR CDR3 regions were first amplified by RT-PCR with HTBI primers. TCRdb fed the multiplex PCR reads into MiXCR, producing one record per CDR3 protein. The sample lists hundreds of thousands of distinct CDR3 sequences, 15% to 20% occurring once. Concerning this clonotype: The antigen is not known.

Aged 18 to 65, the patients had hyperthyroidism that was newly diagnosed and had lasted under 2 months. Germline V lookup: CDR1 SGHTA, CDR2 FQGNSA. The V gene end was trimmed by 3 bases and the J gene end by 2 bases; junction bases not matched to a gene: 4. This CDR3 contains 16 residues. The material sequenced was blood. The V gene is TRBV7-2, the J gene TRBJ2-3, with 11 bases aligning to TRBD2. This receptor was identified in a woman aged 18-29 years with Graves' hyperthyroidism. The CDR3 DNA sequence: TGTGCCAGCAGCTTGTCTAGCGGGGGGAACACAGATACGCAGTATTTT. Its protein is CASSLSSGGNTDTQYF.